This T cell receptor beta chain was sequenced for a study of blood T cell repertoires in COVID-19. This CDR3 contains 16 residues. Germline values: CDR1 MNHEY, CDR2 SVGAGI. J gave up 2 bases and V 1 base, and 5 bases lay outside the gene matches. Original analysis: For nucleated cells, counts were estimated from reference gene primer amplification. The data were produced by immunoSEQ multiplex PCR, yet TCRdb's version contains in-frame clones alone and is incomplete. Clone size and the V and J calls come from that table; the DNA yielded D and trimming. This table has about 180,000 clones, roughly 85% appearing once. Participants were aged 18 to 89 years, lived in 20 to 30 US areas, and enrolled virtually. Symptom resolution, clearance, or two negative PCRs marked the recovered donors of Cohort 3.

This chain uses TRBV6-5 with TRBJ1-5; 7 nucleotides line up with TRBD1. The sequence came from a woman aged 18-29 years who had recovered from COVID-19. The sample comprised PBMCs or T cells enriched from blood (not recorded which). CDR3 nucleotides: TGTGCCAGCAGTTACTACAGGGGCACAGGCAATCAGCCCCAGCATTTT. Its protein is CASSYYRGTGNQPQHF.